These 4 T cell receptor beta chains came from one sample sequenced in a study of blood T cell repertoires in COVID-19. Measured with immunoSEQ multiplex PCR; TCRdb has only the in-frame clones, and not every one. The table includes about 140,000 clones, 75% to 90% detected once. The specimen was peripheral blood. The source of these receptors is a man aged 55 to 70 with active or convalescent COVID-19.

This chain joins TRBV6-6 and TRBJ2-6, with D tentatively TRBD2 (5 bases). Germline loops: CDR1 MNHNY, CDR2 SVGAGI (reference sequence). Trimming pared 0 bases from V and 2 bases from J, leaving 5 bases between. The CDR3 length is 15 residues. The CDR3 DNA follows: TGTGCCAGCAGTTACTCGGGAGCTGGGGCCAACGTCCTGACTTTC. Translated: CASSYSGAGANVLTF.

V is TRBV5-4 and J is TRBJ1-5, with D uncertain. From germline, CDR1 is SGHNT and CDR2 YYREEE (reference sequence). The CDR3 totals 13 residues. The V gene lost 4 bases and the J gene lost 5 bases, with 10 bases spanning the gap. CDR3 sequence reads: CASSGEPDQPQHF. CDR3 DNA: TGTGCCAGCAGCGGAGAACCTGATCAGCCCCAGCATTTT.

J is TRBJ2-7 and V is TRBV6-1; 7 bases are shared with TRBD2. Trimming at V came to 0 bases and at J to 7 bases, leaving 6 bases not matched to a gene. The V gene's germline CDR1 is MNHNS and CDR2 SASEGT. The CDR3 contains 14 residues. CDR3 protein: CASSEAGTIGEQYF. The CDR3 DNA sequence: TGTGCCAGCAGTGAAGCGGGGACTATTGGGGAGCAGTACTTC.

The chain is built from TRBV2 and TRBJ2-7; tentative D call: TRBD2 (6 bases). This CDR3 has 14 residues. The ends were cut back, 10 bases at V and 0 bases at J, with 16 bases in the middle. Germline CDR1 reads SNHLY; CDR2 reads FYNNEI. CDR3 nucleotides: TGTGCCACCAACTTAGGGGACTTCTCCTACGAGCAGTACTTC. It translates to CATNLGDFSYEQYF.